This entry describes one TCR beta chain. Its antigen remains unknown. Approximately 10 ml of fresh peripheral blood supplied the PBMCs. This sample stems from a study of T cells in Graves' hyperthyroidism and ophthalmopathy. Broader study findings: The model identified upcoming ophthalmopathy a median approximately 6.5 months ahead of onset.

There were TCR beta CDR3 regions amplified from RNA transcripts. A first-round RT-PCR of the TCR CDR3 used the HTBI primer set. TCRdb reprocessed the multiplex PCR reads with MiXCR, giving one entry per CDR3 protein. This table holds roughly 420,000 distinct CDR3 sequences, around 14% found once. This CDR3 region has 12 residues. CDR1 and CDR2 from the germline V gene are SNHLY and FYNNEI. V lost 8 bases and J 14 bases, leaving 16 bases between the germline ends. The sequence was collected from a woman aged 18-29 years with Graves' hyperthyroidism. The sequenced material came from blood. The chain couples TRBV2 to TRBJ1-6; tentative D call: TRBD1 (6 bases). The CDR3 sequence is CASRTASQSLHF. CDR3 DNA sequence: TGTGCCAGCCGGACAGCGTCTCAGTCCCTCCACTTT.